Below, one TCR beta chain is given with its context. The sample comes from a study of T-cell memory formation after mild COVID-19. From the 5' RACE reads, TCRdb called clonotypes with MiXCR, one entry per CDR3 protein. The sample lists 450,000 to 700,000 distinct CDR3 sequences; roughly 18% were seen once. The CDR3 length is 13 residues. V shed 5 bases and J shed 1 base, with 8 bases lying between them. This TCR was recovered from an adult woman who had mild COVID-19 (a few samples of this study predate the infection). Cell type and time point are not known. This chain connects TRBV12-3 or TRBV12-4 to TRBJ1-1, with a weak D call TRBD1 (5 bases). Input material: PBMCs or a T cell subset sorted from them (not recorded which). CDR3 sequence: CASSRQKNTEAFF. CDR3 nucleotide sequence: TGTGCCAGCAGTAGACAGAAGAACACTGAAGCTTTCTTT.